Listed below are T cell receptor beta chains from one sample, sequenced in a study of blood T cell repertoires in COVID-19. Profiled with immunoSEQ multiplex PCR; TCRdb holds only in-frame clones, not every one. The profile shows about 150,000 clones, 70% to 90% of them singletons. Specimen: peripheral blood. The receptors come from a woman aged 70-85 years with acute or convalescent COVID-19. Both conserved end residues are part of each CDR3. The order of the fields is CDR3 protein, CDR3 DNA, D gene, V gene, J gene, clone size. The D gene is left open where the match is weak. Clone size is shown for a subset of rows, as once, few, many or a class of expanded clone.

CDR3 protein: CARRKMGQPEAFF
CDR3 DNA: TGTGCCAGACGGAAGATGGGACAGCCTGAAGCTTTCTTT
D gene: TRBD1
V gene: TRBV30
J gene: TRBJ1-1
clone size: NA

CDR3 protein: CASSPPPGLNTEAFF
CDR3 DNA: TGTGCCAGCTCACCACCCCCAGGGTTGAACACTGAAGCTTTCTTT
D gene: NA
V gene: TRBV18
J gene: TRBJ1-1
clone size: NA

CDR3 protein: CASSLVVGGGETQYF
CDR3 DNA: TGCGCCAGCAGCTTGGTTGTAGGGGGTGGAGAGACCCAGTACTTC
D gene: NA
V gene: TRBV5-1
J gene: TRBJ2-5
clone size: NA

CDR3 protein: CASSPFGGVNTEAFF
CDR3 DNA: TGTGCCAGCAGCCCCTTCGGGGGAGTGAACACTGAAGCTTTCTTT
D gene: NA
V gene: TRBV7-8
J gene: TRBJ1-1
clone size: few

CDR3 protein: CASSNRQGNSPLHF
CDR3 DNA: TGTGCCAGCAGCAACAGACAGGGTAATTCACCCCTCCACTTT
D gene: TRBD1
V gene: TRBV2
J gene: TRBJ1-6
clone size: NA

CDR3 protein: CASSGQGITDTQYF
CDR3 DNA: TGTGCCAGCAGTGGACAGGGGATCACAGATACGCAGTATTTT
D gene: TRBD1
V gene: TRBV2
J gene: TRBJ2-3
clone size: NA

CDR3 protein: CASSTGTGYPGANVLTF
CDR3 DNA: TGTGCCAGCTCAACCGGGACAGGGTATCCTGGGGCCAACGTCCTGACTTTC
D gene: TRBD1
V gene: TRBV18
J gene: TRBJ2-6
clone size: few

CDR3 protein: CASSINGLGTDTQYF
CDR3 DNA: TGTGCCAGTAGTATAAATGGCCTCGGCACAGATACGCAGTATTTT
D gene: NA
V gene: TRBV19
J gene: TRBJ2-3
clone size: NA

CDR3 protein: CASSYQNGELFF
CDR3 DNA: TGTGCCAGCAGTTATCAGAACGGGGAGCTGTTTTTT
D gene: NA
V gene: TRBV6-5
J gene: TRBJ2-2
clone size: NA

CDR3 protein: CASLSGRGNTEAFF
CDR3 DNA: TGTGCCAGTTTGAGCGGGCGGGGGAACACTGAAGCTTTCTTT
D gene: NA
V gene: TRBV6-5
J gene: TRBJ1-1
clone size: once

CDR3 protein: CASKGAQGGNGELFF
CDR3 DNA: TGCGCCAGCAAGGGGGCCCAGGGTGGTAACGGGGAGCTGTTTTTT
D gene: TRBD1
V gene: TRBV4-1
J gene: TRBJ2-2
clone size: NA

CDR3 protein: CASSLFSGPDTQYF
CDR3 DNA: TGTGCCAGCAGCCTATTTAGCGGGCCAGATACGCAGTATTTT
D gene: TRBD2
V gene: TRBV27
J gene: TRBJ2-3
clone size: NA

CDR3 protein: CASSLGPPGQPQHF
CDR3 DNA: TGTGCCAGCAGCCTCGGACCGCCAGGGCAGCCCCAGCATTTT
D gene: NA
V gene: TRBV6-5
J gene: TRBJ1-5
clone size: once

CDR3 protein: CASSQEPGRGNEQFF
CDR3 DNA: TGCGCCAGCAGCCAAGAACCTGGGAGGGGCAATGAGCAGTTCTTC
D gene: TRBD2
V gene: TRBV4-3
J gene: TRBJ2-1
clone size: few

CDR3 protein: CASSLGWDSTGNTIYF
CDR3 DNA: TGTGCCAGCAGCTTAGGGTGGGACAGTACTGGAAACACCATATATTTT
D gene: TRBD1
V gene: TRBV7-9
J gene: TRBJ1-3
clone size: NA

CDR3 protein: CASSIGGMGSGEETQYF
CDR3 DNA: TGTGCCAGTAGTATAGGGGGAATGGGTTCGGGAGAAGAGACCCAGTACTTC
D gene: NA
V gene: TRBV19
J gene: TRBJ2-5
clone size: NA

CDR3 protein: CAISESGSSYSPLHF
CDR3 DNA: TGTGCCATCAGTGAGTCGGGCAGCAGCTATTCACCCCTCCACTTT
D gene: NA
V gene: TRBV10-3
J gene: TRBJ1-6
clone size: NA

CDR3 protein: CASSPKTGPVVGEKLFF
CDR3 DNA: TGTGCCAGCTCACCGAAAACAGGGCCGGTCGTCGGTGAAAAACTGTTTTTT
D gene: NA
V gene: TRBV18
J gene: TRBJ1-4
clone size: NA

CDR3 protein: CASLARGQGNEKLFF
CDR3 DNA: TGCGCCAGCCTCGCCAGGGGACAGGGAAACGAAAAACTGTTTTTT
D gene: TRBD1
V gene: TRBV23-1
J gene: TRBJ1-4
clone size: NA

CDR3 protein: CSVYGQGAREQYF
CDR3 DNA: TGCAGCGTATACGGACAGGGGGCGCGGGAGCAGTACTTC
D gene: TRBD1
V gene: TRBV29-1
J gene: TRBJ2-7
clone size: NA

CDR3 protein: CASSLTSGYYEQYF
CDR3 DNA: TGCGCCAGCAGCCTGACGTCGGGATACTACGAGCAGTACTTC
D gene: NA
V gene: TRBV5-1
J gene: TRBJ2-7
clone size: NA

CDR3 protein: CASSYESPTQYF
CDR3 DNA: TGTGCCAGCAGCTACGAGAGTCCTACCCAGTACTTC
D gene: NA
V gene: TRBV7-2
J gene: TRBJ2-5
clone size: NA

CDR3 protein: CASRNSPTFYNEQFF
CDR3 DNA: TGTGCCAGTAGGAACTCTCCTACTTTCTACAATGAGCAGTTCTTC
D gene: NA
V gene: TRBV19
J gene: TRBJ2-1
clone size: once

CDR3 protein: CATSRMDRVRTSEAFF
CDR3 DNA: TGTGCCACCAGCAGGATGGACAGGGTAAGAACCTCTGAAGCTTTCTTT
D gene: TRBD1
V gene: TRBV15
J gene: TRBJ1-1
clone size: NA

CDR3 protein: CASSVGTAMNTEAFF
CDR3 DNA: TGTGCCAGCAGTGTCGGGACAGCAATGAACACTGAAGCTTTCTTT
D gene: TRBD1
V gene: TRBV2
J gene: TRBJ1-1
clone size: NA

CDR3 protein: CASSQEGTPSYEQYF
CDR3 DNA: TGCGCCAGCAGCCAAGAGGGGACACCCTCCTACGAGCAGTACTTC
D gene: NA
V gene: TRBV4-3
J gene: TRBJ2-7
clone size: NA

CDR3 protein: CASSMERLVNEQFF
CDR3 DNA: TGTGCCAGTAGTATGGAGAGACTAGTGAACGAGCAGTTCTTC
D gene: NA
V gene: TRBV19
J gene: TRBJ2-1
clone size: NA

CDR3 protein: CASSPTTDGTEAFF
CDR3 DNA: TGTGCCAGCAGCCCTACTACGGATGGCACTGAAGCTTTCTTT
D gene: NA
V gene: TRBV11-2
J gene: TRBJ1-1
clone size: NA

CDR3 protein: CASSALAGGLVANEQFF
CDR3 DNA: TGCGCCAGCAGTGCCTTAGCGGGGGGGCTCGTGGCCAATGAGCAGTTCTTC
D gene: TRBD2
V gene: TRBV10-1
J gene: TRBJ2-1
clone size: NA

CDR3 protein: CAGRTGHYGYTF
CDR3 DNA: TGCGCCGGTAGGACAGGGCACTATGGCTACACCTTC
D gene: TRBD1
V gene: TRBV10-1
J gene: TRBJ1-2
clone size: few

CDR3 protein: CASRTLGGLAHNEQFF
CDR3 DNA: TGTGCCAGTAGGACCCTGGGGGGGCTAGCGCACAATGAGCAGTTCTTC
D gene: NA
V gene: TRBV19
J gene: TRBJ2-1
clone size: NA

CDR3 protein: CASSLRLFNEQFF
CDR3 DNA: TGTGCCAGCAGCTTAAGACTTTTCAATGAGCAGTTCTTC
D gene: NA
V gene: TRBV7-2
J gene: TRBJ2-1
clone size: NA

CDR3 protein: CASSQYRGPNTEAFF
CDR3 DNA: TGTGCCAGCAGCCAGTACAGGGGCCCGAACACTGAAGCTTTCTTT
D gene: TRBD1
V gene: TRBV7-8
J gene: TRBJ1-1
clone size: NA

CDR3 protein: CAWKRTHTTTDTQYF
CDR3 DNA: TGTGCCTGGAAAAGGACTCACACTACCACAGATACGCAGTATTTT
D gene: NA
V gene: TRBV30
J gene: TRBJ2-3
clone size: NA

CDR3 protein: CASSLGGWRLNTEAFF
CDR3 DNA: TGTGCCAGCAGCTTGGGTGGGTGGAGGTTGAACACTGAAGCTTTCTTT
D gene: NA
V gene: TRBV5-6
J gene: TRBJ1-1
clone size: NA

CDR3 protein: CASSEALAGANQETQYF
CDR3 DNA: TGTGCCAGCAGTGAAGCGCTAGCGGGGGCCAACCAAGAGACCCAGTACTTC
D gene: TRBD2
V gene: TRBV2
J gene: TRBJ2-5
clone size: once

CDR3 protein: CASSPVQGAGEQYF
CDR3 DNA: TGTGCCAGCTCACCGGTACAGGGGGCTGGCGAGCAGTACTTC
D gene: TRBD1
V gene: TRBV18
J gene: TRBJ2-7
clone size: NA

CDR3 protein: CASSPPMNTEAFF
CDR3 DNA: TGTGCCAGCAGCCCCCCAATGAACACTGAAGCTTTCTTT
D gene: NA
V gene: TRBV9
J gene: TRBJ1-1
clone size: NA

CDR3 protein: CASSGGAGKAFF
CDR3 DNA: TGTGCCAGCAGCGGCGGAGCAGGGAAAGCTTTCTTT
D gene: NA
V gene: TRBV5-6
J gene: TRBJ1-1
clone size: NA

CDR3 protein: CASTTQSGVEGYTF
CDR3 DNA: TGTGCCAGCACCACACAATCAGGGGTGGAAGGCTACACCTTC
D gene: NA
V gene: TRBV7-2
J gene: TRBJ1-2
clone size: once

CDR3 protein: CASSAGQGGNNEKLFF
CDR3 DNA: TGTGCCAGCAGTGCGGGACAGGGGGGAAATAATGAAAAACTGTTTTTT
D gene: TRBD1
V gene: TRBV6-1
J gene: TRBJ1-4
clone size: NA

CDR3 protein: CASRQGNGSPLHF
CDR3 DNA: TGTGCCAGCAGGCAGGGGAATGGTTCACCCCTCCACTTT
D gene: NA
V gene: TRBV7-9
J gene: TRBJ1-6
clone size: many

CDR3 protein: CASSTHRGLEGYTF
CDR3 DNA: TGTGCCAGCAGCACGCACAGGGGGCTGGAAGGCTACACCTTC
D gene: TRBD1
V gene: TRBV11-2
J gene: TRBJ1-2
clone size: NA

CDR3 protein: CASSSFTSGGSPNTGELFF
CDR3 DNA: TGTGCCAGCAGCTCTTTCACTAGCGGGGGGTCACCGAACACCGGGGAGCTGTTTTTT
D gene: TRBD2
V gene: TRBV11-3
J gene: TRBJ2-2
clone size: NA

CDR3 protein: CASSYRDRETDTQYF
CDR3 DNA: TGTGCCAGCAGTTACCGGGACAGGGAAACAGATACGCAGTATTTT
D gene: TRBD1
V gene: TRBV2
J gene: TRBJ2-3
clone size: few

CDR3 protein: CASSLRQGGNTIYF
CDR3 DNA: TGTGCCAGCAGCTTAAGGCAGGGGGGAAACACCATATATTTT
D gene: NA
V gene: TRBV7-2
J gene: TRBJ1-3
clone size: NA

CDR3 protein: CASSHRGRWDTQYF
CDR3 DNA: TGTGCCAGCAGTCACAGGGGGCGATGGGATACGCAGTATTTT
D gene: TRBD1
V gene: TRBV6-5
J gene: TRBJ2-3
clone size: NA

CDR3 protein: CASSPGGRVREQYF
CDR3 DNA: TGCGCCAGCAGTCCGGGGGGCAGGGTGCGCGAGCAGTACTTC
D gene: NA
V gene: TRBV10-1
J gene: TRBJ2-7
clone size: NA

CDR3 protein: CASNPGTGGNYGYTF
CDR3 DNA: TGTGCCAGCAACCCCGGGACAGGGGGTAACTATGGCTACACCTTC
D gene: TRBD1
V gene: TRBV28
J gene: TRBJ1-2
clone size: NA

CDR3 protein: CASSLGQTGNTIYF
CDR3 DNA: TGTGCCAGCAGCTTAGGACAGACTGGAAACACCATATATTTT
D gene: NA
V gene: TRBV7-9
J gene: TRBJ1-3
clone size: NA

CDR3 protein: CASSRRGLRGNTEAFF
CDR3 DNA: TGTGCCAGCAGCCGACGGGGTCTCAGGGGGAACACTGAAGCTTTCTTT
D gene: NA
V gene: TRBV5-6
J gene: TRBJ1-1
clone size: NA

CDR3 protein: CAWSRTVTAGQPQHF
CDR3 DNA: TGTGCCTGGAGCCGGACGGTCACGGCGGGTCAGCCCCAGCATTTT
D gene: NA
V gene: TRBV30
J gene: TRBJ1-5
clone size: NA

CDR3 protein: CASRTDRVGYTF
CDR3 DNA: TGTGCCAGCAGAACGGACAGGGTGGGCTACACCTTC
D gene: TRBD1
V gene: TRBV28
J gene: TRBJ1-2
clone size: NA

CDR3 protein: CASSLEGDRGEKLFF
CDR3 DNA: TGCGCCAGCAGCTTGGAAGGCGACAGGGGGGAAAAACTGTTTTTT
D gene: TRBD1
V gene: TRBV5-1
J gene: TRBJ1-4
clone size: few